The entry below describes one T cell receptor (beta chain). The antigen is not known. An end of the junction differs from the germline gene, which may be a read error. This sample was included in a study of cytotoxic CD8 clonotypes in ibrutinib-treated CLL. The CDR3 runs 15 residues. Per germline, CDR1 SSHAT and CDR2 FNYEAQ (reference sequence). Sequencing used immunoSEQ multiplex PCR; TCRdb keeps in-frame clones, though not all of them. Of more than 200,000 clones listed, nearly 80% were seen once; the top ten hold about 10%. Findings of the study overall: Public clonotypes, found uncommonly, either contracted or stayed stable on treatment. Higher clonality was seen at ibrutinib response and a return toward baseline at progression.

Specimen: PBMCs, collected after 12 months of ibrutinib treatment. The chain carries TRBV7-7 and TRBJ2-1, with D perhaps being TRBD1 or TRBD2 (5 bases each). This sequence originates from a human donor with chronic lymphocytic leukemia. For the CDR3, the DNA is TGTGCTAGCAGCCTGGGGACCTCAGAATACAATGAGCAGTTCTTC. This sequence encodes CASSLGTSEYNEQFF.